This TCR beta chain is from a study of blood T cell repertoires in COVID-19. Looking at the study overall: The analysed material was cDNA or gDNA that came from T cells, B-cell-depleted T cells, or PBMCs.

The CDR3 spans 15 residues. The ends were cut back, 0 bases at V and 10 bases at J, with 13 bases in the middle. Germline-derived CDR1 and CDR2 are SGHTA and FQGNSA. In the authors' workflow: Amplification with reference gene primers provided the estimates of nucleated cell counts. Method: immunoSEQ multiplex PCR; TCRdb's copy keeps in-frame clones and lacks some. Clonal size and the V and J genes are those of that table, whereas D and trimming came from the DNA. In the table there are about 42,000 clones, 92% of which are singletons. The sample consisted of peripheral blood. The chain links TRBV7-2 to TRBJ1-6; maybe TRBD1 (5 bases). The TCR sequence derives from a man between 50 and 59 years old with active COVID-19. CDR3 in amino acids: CASSLALGEGSPLHF. Written as DNA, the CDR3 is TGTGCCAGCAGCTTAGCGCTCGGGGAGGGGTCACCCCTCCACTTT.